This T cell receptor (beta chain) is drawn from a study of cytomegalovirus exposure and HLA in healthy donors. Study overall: Tens of millions of unique TCR sequences came from HLA-typed donors in an early release. Study-level findings and limits: Altogether, about 160 TCR beta chains were recorded as cytomegalovirus-associated. A later analysis linked a missense variant in DCLRE1C to the trimming of TCR beta V and J genes. Later on, analysis showed that most CMV-associated TCR beta chains appeared to be HLA-restricted.

On this clone itself: Its target is not known. Other DNA sequences from this sample encode an identical CDR3 as well.

The CDR3 contains 14 residues. Trimming took off 7 bases at V and 0 bases at J, with 12 bases between the two ends. The germline gives CDR1 MNHNS, CDR2 SASEGT. The PCR used 60 Vbeta and 13 Jbeta primers. This table comes from immunoSEQ multiplex PCR, and its TCRdb copy is limited to in-frame clones, with some not included. The table has around 190,000 clones, roughly 80% seen once. The receptor was isolated from a woman between 45 and 65 years old in good health and CMV-seronegative. This sequence joins TRBV6-1 and TRBJ1-1, with no clear D. The source material was PBMCs. CDR3 sequence reads: CASNREVLNTEAFF. CDR3 in DNA: TGTGCCAGCAACCGGGAGGTACTGAACACTGAAGCTTTCTTT.